The entry below gives a single T cell receptor (beta chain) sequence along with its context. What it binds is unknown. This sample is part of a study of identifying expanded T cells in peripheral blood. The CDR3 runs 17 residues. CDR1 and CDR2 (germline): LGHNA, YNFKEQ. V lost 0 bases and J lost 6; bases outside the gene matches: 11. Collection occurred without any documented infections or immune events in donors. Assay used: immunoSEQ multiplex PCR; TCRdb lists only in-frame clones, some missing. The sample shows under 150,000 clones, approximately 86% of them seen only once. The study, taken as a whole, reports: Two-week clone count variance significantly increased as total template count grew.

The TCR was taken from a person aged 18 to 75 in good health. Sequences were obtained from blood. V gene TRBV4-2 combines with J gene TRBJ2-7, with 10 bases lining up with TRBD2. CDR3 coding DNA: TGTGCCAGCAGCCAAGATCATAGTGCTAGCGGGGGCGGCGAGCAGTACTTC. The encoded protein is CASSQDHSASGGGEQYF.